What follows are 7 T cell receptor beta chains derived from one specimen sequenced in a study of shared T cell receptors in the human thymus. Clones were sequenced by immunoSEQ multiplex PCR, and TCRdb holds only the in-frame ones, with some missing. The data show some 640,000 clones, more than 70% seen once. The data also belong to a second study, concerning human thymus T cells.

The sequenced material came from thymocytes. All receptors derive from a boy in the first two years of life with a congenital heart defect.

The J gene is TRBJ1-2, the V gene TRBV5-1; the D gene is possibly TRBD1 (6 bases). Germline loops: CDR1 SGHRS, CDR2 YFSETQ. V dropped 3 bases and J dropped 6 bases, with 15 bases sitting between them. The CDR3 runs 14 residues. The CDR3 is CASSSGGQGHGYTF. Here the CDR3 DNA reads TGCGCCAGCAGCTCGGGGGGGCAGGGGCATGGCTACACCTTC.

This chain joins TRBV19 and TRBJ1-5; TRBD1 matches 9 bases. The trim removed 2 bases at V and 2 bases at J, leaving 10 bases unmatched. CDR1 and CDR2 from the germline V gene are LNHDA and SQIVND (reference sequence). The length of the CDR3 is 18 residues. The CDR3, as DNA: TGTGCCAGTAGTATATGGGACAGGGCCACCCCGCGCAATCAGCCCCAGCATTTT. Amino acids: CASSIWDRATPRNQPQHF.

The CDR3 loop is CASRQRTSGRYEQYF. The CDR3 region has the DNA TGTGCCAGTCGCCAAAGGACTAGCGGGAGATACGAGCAGTACTTC. The chain recombines TRBV19 with TRBJ2-7; TRBD2 matches at 13 bases. Looked up from germline, CDR1 is LNHDA and CDR2 is SQIVND (reference sequence). The CDR3 is 15 residues long. Trimming removed 8 bases from V and 4 bases from J; junction bases left unmatched: 8.

V usage is TRBV29-1 and J usage is TRBJ1-4, with TRBD1 identical over 8 bases. The CDR3 sequence is 15 residues long. Germline lookup yields CDR1 SQVTM and CDR2 ANQGSEA. After removal of 6 bases from V and 2 bases from J, the junction contained 8 bases not matched to a gene. Written as DNA, the CDR3 is TGCAGCGTCCACAGGGGGTGGTCGACTAATGAAAAACTGTTTTTT. Its translation is CSVHRGWSTNEKLFF.

V is TRBV6-6 and J is TRBJ2-5, with 7 bases that match TRBD2. Trimming took 6 bases from V and 2 from J; bases not matched to a gene: 0. Germline CDR1 reads MNHNY; CDR2 reads SVGAGI (reference sequence). The CDR3 has 12 amino acids. CDR3 protein: CASSGGQETQYF. DNA for the CDR3: TGTGCCAGCAGCGGGGGGCAAGAGACCCAGTACTTC.

The chain uses TRBV2 and TRBJ2-1, with D hard to call. The CDR3 runs 13 residues. V was clipped by 8 bases and J by 3 bases, with 11 bases between them. Germline V gene data show CDR1 as SNHLY and CDR2 as FYNNEI. The CDR3 bases are TGTGCCAGCTGGCCAGCGAGCTACAATGAGCAGTTCTTC. Amino acid sequence: CASWPASYNEQFF.

V is TRBV29-1 and J is TRBJ2-3; 9 bases fit TRBD2. V lost 0 bases and J lost 0; bases outside the gene matches: 10. CDR1 is SQVTM and CDR2 is ANQGSEA in the germline V gene. The CDR3 length is 18 residues. The CDR3 here is CSVEDGGGGGISTDTQYF. The CDR3, as DNA: TGCAGCGTTGAAGATGGAGGCGGGGGGGGAATTAGCACAGATACGCAGTATTTT.